The 25 T cell receptor beta chains below were found in one sample sequenced in a study of blood T cell repertoires in COVID-19. Assay: immunoSEQ multiplex PCR; the TCRdb copy retains only in-frame clones and omits some. The sample records some 250,000 clones, 85% to 90% being singletons. The sample consisted of peripheral blood. These receptors all stem from a middle-aged woman who had recovered from COVID-19.

As DNA, the CDR3 is TGCGCCAGCAGCCCTGGGTGGGGAACCGGGACTAGAGGCCTGGAAGAGACCCAGTACTTC. It codes for CASSPGWGTGTRGLEETQYF. This chain links TRBV5-1 with TRBJ2-5; the match to TRBD2 covers 8 bases. The germline V gene has CDR1 SGHRS and CDR2 YFSETQ. The CDR3 contains 20 residues. The V and J ends lost 4 bases and 3 bases, in that order; junction bases with no gene match: 23.

The rearrangement joins TRBV6-5 to TRBJ2-7; possible D gene TRBD2, 6 bases. Germline CDR1 is MNHEY and CDR2 is SVGAGI. Trimming shortened V by 2 bases and J by 5 bases, and 10 bases separated the two germline ends. This CDR3 is 13 amino acids long. For the CDR3, the DNA is TGTGCCAGCAGTTACCGGGGGATCCACGAGCAGTACTTC. Translating gives CASSYRGIHEQYF.

The chain has TRBV7-2 and TRBJ2-3; D gene ambiguous. Trimming took 4 bases from V and 4 from J, leaving 9 bases between them. Per germline, CDR1 SGHTA and CDR2 FQGNSA. The CDR3 loop spans 13 amino acids. The CDR3 spells CASSSDFADTQYF. For the CDR3, the DNA is TGTGCCAGCAGCTCCGACTTTGCAGATACGCAGTATTTT.

V is TRBV7-3 and J is TRBJ1-1; D remains ambiguous. Trimming took off 2 bases at V and 3 bases at J, with 4 bases between the two ends. Germline V lookup: CDR1 SGHTA, CDR2 FQGTGA. This CDR3 has 12 amino acids. The chain's CDR3 is CASSLPDTEAFF. In DNA form, the CDR3 reads TGTGCCAGCAGCTTACCGGACACTGAAGCTTTCTTT.

The V and J genes are TRBV11-3 and TRBJ2-1; 7 nucleotides line up with TRBD2. V lost 1 base, J lost 9 bases, and 12 bases stayed unmatched. The germline gives CDR1 SGHNT, CDR2 YENEEA. This CDR3 comprises 16 residues. Here the CDR3 reads CASSLGGRELGGEQFF. For the CDR3, the DNA is TGTGCCAGCAGCTTAGGAGGGCGGGAGCTCGGAGGTGAGCAGTTCTTC.

V gene TRBV7-9 combines with J gene TRBJ1-5; D perhaps matches TRBD1 (5 bases). Germline loops: CDR1 SEHNR, CDR2 FQNEAQ (reference sequence). The V end was cut by 1 base, the J end by 5 bases, with 21 bases between. The CDR3 length is 18 residues. The CDR3 DNA reads TGTGCCAGCAGCTTAGTTGACAGACATACCCGGTCGGATCAGCCCCAGCATTTT. Protein sequence: CASSLVDRHTRSDQPQHF. The variable domain in full, with the rest retrieved from reference TRBV7-9 and TRBJ1-5, is DTGVSQNPRHKITKRGQNVTFRCDPISEHNRLYWYRQTLGQGPEFLTYFQNEAQLEKSRLLSDRFSAERPKGSFSTLEIQRTEQGDSAMYLCASSLVDRHTRSDQPQHFGDGTRLSIL.

This clone was seen just once. The V call is TRBV5-5, the J call TRBJ2-7; no definite D call. The CDR3 length is 14 residues. Looked up from germline, CDR1 is SGHKS and CDR2 is YYEKEE (reference sequence). Trimming stripped 0 bases from V and 1 base from J, with 8 bases between. Here the CDR3 DNA reads TGTGCCAGCAGCTTGGGCAGCGTATCCTACGAGCAGTACGTC. Protein: CASSLGSVSYEQYV.

V usage is TRBV5-6 and J usage is TRBJ2-1, with 9 bases identical to TRBD2. The germline V gene has CDR1 SGHDT and CDR2 YYEEEE. The CDR3 has 15 amino acids. J was trimmed by 5 bases and V by 3 bases; bases with no gene match: 6. The CDR3 region has the DNA TGTGCCAGCAGCTCCGGTAGCGGGAGAGACAATGAGCAGTTCTTC. Amino acids: CASSSGSGRDNEQFF.

The CDR3 nucleotides are TGTGCCAGTAAGGCCGGGGGTTGGCAGAACACTGAAGCTTTCTTT. Translated, it gives CASKAGGWQNTEAFF. This chain links TRBV19 with TRBJ1-1; a weak D match, TRBD1 (5 bases). Trimming removed 7 bases from V and 1 base from J, with 16 bases in between. CDR3 length: 15 residues. Germline V CDR1 and CDR2: LNHDA, SQIVND (reference sequence).

This chain uses TRBV7-2 with TRBJ2-7; D not resolved. V lost 5 bases, J lost 0 bases, and 20 bases lay in between. The CDR3 has 17 amino acids. Germline V lookup: CDR1 SGHTA, CDR2 FQGNSA. For the CDR3, the DNA is TGTGCCAGCAGCCCTGTGATGGTCAGCGCGAACTCCTACGAGCAGTACGTC. Amino acids: CASSPVMVSANSYEQYV.

The genes are TRBV6-5 and TRBJ1-1, with D perhaps TRBD1 (5 bases). The V end was cut by 6 bases, the J end by 5 bases, with 16 bases between. Germline loops: CDR1 MNHEY, CDR2 SVGAGI. The CDR3 runs 14 residues. CDR3 residues: CASSPAGLGTEAFF. In DNA, the CDR3 is TGTGCCAGCAGCCCCGCAGGGCTGGGGACTGAAGCTTTCTTT.

The V gene is TRBV29-1, the J gene TRBJ1-4; 8 bases agree with TRBD1. J lost 0 bases, V lost 4 bases, and 7 bases had no gene match. Germline loops: CDR1 SQVTM, CDR2 ANQGSEA. The CDR3 is 16 amino acids. CDR3 coding DNA: TGCAGCGTTGGGGGGGGACAGGACGCAACTAATGAAAAACTGTTTTTT. As protein: CSVGGGQDATNEKLFF. The variable domain in full, with the rest retrieved from reference TRBV29-1 and TRBJ1-4, is SAVISQKPSRDICQRGTSLTIQCQVDSQVTMMFWYRQQPGQSLTLIATANQGSEATYESGFVIDKFPISRPNLTFSTLTVSNMSPEDSSIYLCSVGGGQDATNEKLFFGSGTQLSVL.

The gene calls are TRBV6-6 and TRBJ2-1, with TRBD2 matching 11 bases. In germline, CDR1 is MNHNY, CDR2 SVGAGI (reference sequence). CDR3 length: 15 amino acids. V lost 5 bases, J lost 8 bases, and 8 bases stayed unmatched. CDR3 in DNA: TGTGCCAGCAGTGTAACTAGCGGGAGAAGGTATGAGCAGTTCTTC. Its protein product is CASSVTSGRRYEQFF.

This chain connects TRBV6-4 to TRBJ2-3; possibly TRBD1 for D (5 bases). CDR1 and CDR2 from the germline V gene are MRHNA and SNTAGT. There are 14 residues in the CDR3. V lost 6 bases to trimming and J lost 3 bases, with 13 bases between them. The CDR3 DNA sequence: TGTGCCAGCAGGGCGGTGGGGCAGACAGATACGCAGTATTTT. Residues: CASRAVGQTDTQYF.

The genes are TRBV6-5 and TRBJ2-7; 7 positions agree with TRBD1. The CDR3 covers 13 residues. V dropped 9 bases and J dropped 0; count of bases not matched to a gene: 5. The germline CDR1 and CDR2 sequences are MNHEY and SVGAGI. CDR3 amino acids: CASGTELSYEQYF. The DNA for the CDR3 is TGTGCCAGTGGGACAGAACTCTCCTACGAGCAGTACTTC.

The chain has TRBV4-3 and TRBJ2-7, with 8 bases lining up with TRBD1. CDR1 and CDR2 (germline): LGHNA, YSLEER. V was clipped by 4 bases and J by 3 bases; unmatched bases: 5. This CDR3 region has 14 residues. CDR3 protein: CASSPTTGDYEQYF. CDR3 bases: TGCGCCAGCAGCCCCACGACAGGGGACTACGAGCAGTACTTC.

The chain links TRBV30 to TRBJ1-2, with D perhaps matching TRBD1 (6 bases). Trimming removed 4 bases from V and 6 bases from J, with 18 bases in between. The CDR3 contains 14 residues. Germline V gene lookup returns CDR1 GTSNPN and CDR2 SVGIG (reference sequence). The CDR3, as DNA: TGTGCCTGGAACCTCGGTACACAGGGACATGGCTACACCTTC. Protein sequence: CAWNLGTQGHGYTF.

The J gene is TRBJ2-5, the V gene TRBV6-2 or TRBV6-3; D might be TRBD2 (5 bases). This CDR3 spans 15 amino acids. Trimming took off 2 bases at V and 0 bases at J, with 10 bases between the two ends. CDR1 MNHEY and CDR2 SVGEGT come from the germline V gene. The CDR3 spells CASSYPPGYQETQYF. The CDR3 DNA reads TGTGCCAGCAGTTACCCCCCGGGGTACCAAGAGACCCAGTACTTC.

This rearrangement joins TRBV2 to TRBJ1-3; D remains unclear. The germline gives CDR1 SNHLY, CDR2 FYNNEI. The V end lost 6 bases, the J end lost 0 bases, and 12 bases lay between the germline ends. The CDR3 is 15 residues long. CDR3 residues: CASSQTGSSGNTIYF. For the CDR3, the DNA is TGTGCCAGCAGCCAGACCGGGAGCTCTGGAAACACCATATATTTT.

The chain is built from TRBV6-5 and TRBJ1-2; the match to TRBD1 covers 11 bases. The CDR3 is made up of 15 amino acids. Germline V lookup: CDR1 MNHEY, CDR2 SVGAGI. Unmatched junction bases numbered 5, after V lost 6 bases and J lost 2 bases. In DNA form, the CDR3 reads TGTGCCAGCAGCCGGACAGGGGGCGGAAACTATGGCTACACCTTC. It translates to CASSRTGGGNYGYTF.

The V gene is TRBV7-9, the J gene TRBJ2-1; 10 nucleotides match TRBD2. V lost 1 base, J lost 9 bases, and 6 bases stayed unmatched. CDR3 length: 15 residues. Germline lookup yields CDR1 SEHNR and CDR2 FQNEAQ (reference sequence). CDR3 amino acids: CASSLGLAGAAEQFF. The CDR3 nucleotides read TGTGCCAGCAGCTTAGGTCTAGCGGGAGCTGCTGAGCAGTTCTTC.

The V gene is TRBV4-3, the J gene TRBJ2-3; D is possibly TRBD2 (7 bases). The V end lost 0 bases, the J end lost 9 bases, and 13 bases lay between the germline ends. Germline values: CDR1 LGHNA, CDR2 YSLEER. CDR3 length: 14 residues. This CDR3 is CASSQDGGARTQYF. In DNA form, the CDR3 reads TGCGCCAGCAGCCAAGATGGGGGGGCCCGGACGCAGTATTTT.

The chain recombines TRBV19 with TRBJ2-1, with D perhaps matching TRBD2 (6 bases). V gave up 6 bases and J gave up 10 bases, with 16 bases separating them. In germline, CDR1 is LNHDA, CDR2 SQIVND (reference sequence). There are 13 residues in the CDR3. CDR3 in DNA: TGTGCCAGTAGATCCCCCCCGGGAGTGGAGCAGTTCTTC. Amino acid sequence: CASRSPPGVEQFF.

The genes are TRBV11-2 and TRBJ2-5, with a possible D match to TRBD2 (6 bases). The CDR3 sequence is 15 residues long. Trimming took 1 base from V and 0 from J, leaving 9 bases between them. Germline CDR1 reads SGHAT; CDR2 reads FQNNGV. CDR3 protein: CASSLVRGNQETQYF. The CDR3 bases are TGTGCCAGCAGCTTAGTCCGCGGGAACCAAGAGACCCAGTACTTC.

The V gene is TRBV5-5, the J gene TRBJ2-2; 15 bases map to TRBD2. This CDR3 is built from 16 residues. The V gene end was trimmed by 4 bases and the J gene end by 5 bases; junction bases not matched to a gene: 3. Germline-derived CDR1 and CDR2 are SGHKS and YYEKEE (reference sequence). CDR3 sequence (DNA): TGTGCCAGCAGCCAGGGACTAGCGGGAGGAACCGGGGAGCTGTTTTTT. As protein: CASSQGLAGGTGELFF.